This entry features one T cell receptor (beta chain) sequence. Its target is unknown. These data are taken from a study of cytomegalovirus exposure and HLA in healthy donors. Study details: T cells numbering 150 million to 200 million yielded fewer than 140 million unique TCR beta sequences in an earlier analysis.

Study-wide points: Reports indicated that the classifier achieved high specificity and sensitivity in diagnosing cytomegalovirus status. Cytomegalovirus-associated TCR beta chains were listed, numbering some 150.

V shed 0 bases and J 8 bases; nucleotides not matched to a gene: 12. The CDR3 is made up of 17 amino acids. CDR1 is LGHNA, CDR2 YNFKEQ, per germline. The PCR contained 60 Vbeta and 13 Jbeta primers. The assay was immunoSEQ multiplex PCR, and TCRdb's table has in-frame clones only and misses some. The sample shows 110,000 or so clones, roughly two thirds of them seen only once. This TCR derives from a man younger than 35 in good health and CMV-seropositive. The chain employs TRBV4-2 and TRBJ2-1; 8 positions match TRBD2. The source material was PBMCs. The CDR3 sequence: CASSQEGHRGGPHEQFF. CDR3 sequence (DNA): TGTGCCAGCAGCCAAGAAGGTCATCGGGGGGGCCCCCATGAGCAGTTCTTC.